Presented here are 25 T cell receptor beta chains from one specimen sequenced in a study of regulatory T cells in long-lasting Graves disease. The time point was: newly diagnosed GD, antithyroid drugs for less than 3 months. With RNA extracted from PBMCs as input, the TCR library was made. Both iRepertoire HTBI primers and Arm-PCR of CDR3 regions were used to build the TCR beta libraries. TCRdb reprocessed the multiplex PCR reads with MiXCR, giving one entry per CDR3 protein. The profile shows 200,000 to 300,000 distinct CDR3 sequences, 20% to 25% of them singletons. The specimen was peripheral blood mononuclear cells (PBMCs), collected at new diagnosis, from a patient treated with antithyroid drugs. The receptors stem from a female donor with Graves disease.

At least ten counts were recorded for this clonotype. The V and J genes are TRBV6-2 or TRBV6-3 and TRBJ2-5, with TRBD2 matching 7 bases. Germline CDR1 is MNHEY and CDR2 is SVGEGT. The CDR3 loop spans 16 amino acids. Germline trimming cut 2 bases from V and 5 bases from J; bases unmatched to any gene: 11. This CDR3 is CASSYSGEESFETQYF. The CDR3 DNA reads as TGTGCCAGCAGTTACAGCGGGGAAGAGAGCTTCGAGACCCAGTACTTC.

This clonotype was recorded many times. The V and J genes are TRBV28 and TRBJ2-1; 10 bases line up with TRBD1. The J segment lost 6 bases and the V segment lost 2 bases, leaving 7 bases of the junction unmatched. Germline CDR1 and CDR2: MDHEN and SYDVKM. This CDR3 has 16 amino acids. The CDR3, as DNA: TGTGCCAGCAGTTTAGCCGGGACAGGGGTCCTCAATGAGCAGTTCTTC. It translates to CASSLAGTGVLNEQFF. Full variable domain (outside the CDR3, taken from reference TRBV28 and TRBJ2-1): DVKVTQSSRYLVKRTGEKVFLECVQDMDHENMFWYRQDPGLGLRLIYFSYDVKMKEKGDIPEGYSVSREKKERFSLILESASTNQTSMYLCASSLAGTGVLNEQFFGPGTRLTVL.

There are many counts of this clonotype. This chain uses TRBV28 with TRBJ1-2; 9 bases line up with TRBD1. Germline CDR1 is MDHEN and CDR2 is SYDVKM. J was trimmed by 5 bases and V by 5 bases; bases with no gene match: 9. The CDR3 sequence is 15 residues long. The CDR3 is CASSPITGGRYGYTF. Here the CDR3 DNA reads TGTGCCAGCAGTCCCATCACAGGGGGCCGTTATGGCTACACCTTC.

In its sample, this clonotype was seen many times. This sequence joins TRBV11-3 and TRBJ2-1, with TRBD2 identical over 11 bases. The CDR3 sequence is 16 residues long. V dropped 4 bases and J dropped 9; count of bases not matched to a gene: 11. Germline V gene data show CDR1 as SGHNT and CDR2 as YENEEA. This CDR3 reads CASSSVAGGGFGEQFF. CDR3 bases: TGTGCCAGCAGCTCTGTAGCGGGAGGGGGGTTTGGTGAGCAGTTCTTC.

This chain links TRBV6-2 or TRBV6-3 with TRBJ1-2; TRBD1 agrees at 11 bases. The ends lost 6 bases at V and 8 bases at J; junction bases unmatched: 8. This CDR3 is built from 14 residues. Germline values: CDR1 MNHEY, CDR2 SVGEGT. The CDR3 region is CASSRTGGQSGYTF. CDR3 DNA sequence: TGTGCCAGCAGCAGGACAGGGGGCCAGAGCGGCTACACCTTC.

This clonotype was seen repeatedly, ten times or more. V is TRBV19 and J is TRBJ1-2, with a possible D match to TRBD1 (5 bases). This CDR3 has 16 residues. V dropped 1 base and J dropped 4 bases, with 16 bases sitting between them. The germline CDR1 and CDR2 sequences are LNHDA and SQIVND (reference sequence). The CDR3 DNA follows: TGTGCCAGTAGTATAGGGCCCGAAACAGGAGGCTATGGCTACACCTTC. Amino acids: CASSIGPETGGYGYTF. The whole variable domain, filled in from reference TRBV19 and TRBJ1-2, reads DGGITQSPKYLFRKEGQNVTLSCEQNLNHDAMYWYRQDPGQGLRLIYYSQIVNDFQKGDIAEGYSVSREKKESFPLTVTSAQKNPTAFYLCASSIGPETGGYGYTFGSGTRLTVV.

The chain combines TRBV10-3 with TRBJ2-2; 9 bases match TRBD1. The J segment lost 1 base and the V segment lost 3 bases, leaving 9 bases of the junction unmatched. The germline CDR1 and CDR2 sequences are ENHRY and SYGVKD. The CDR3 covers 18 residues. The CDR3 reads CAISDPGTGLRNTGELFF. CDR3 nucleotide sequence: TGTGCCATCAGTGATCCCGGGACAGGGTTGAGGAACACCGGGGAGCTGTTTTTT.

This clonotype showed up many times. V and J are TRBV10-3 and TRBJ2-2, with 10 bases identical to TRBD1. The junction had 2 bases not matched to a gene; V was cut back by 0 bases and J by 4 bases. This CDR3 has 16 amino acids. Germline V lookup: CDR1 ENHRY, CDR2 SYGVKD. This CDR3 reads CAISESRTGGTGELFF. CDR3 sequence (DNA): TGTGCCATCAGTGAGTCCAGGACAGGGGGCACCGGGGAGCTGTTTTTT.

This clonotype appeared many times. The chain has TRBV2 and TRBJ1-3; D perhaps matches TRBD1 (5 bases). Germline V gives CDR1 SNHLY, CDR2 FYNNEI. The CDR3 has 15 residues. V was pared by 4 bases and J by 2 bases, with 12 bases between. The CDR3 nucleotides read TGTGCCAGCAGTGCCGAGGGGACTCCTGGAAACACCATATATTTT. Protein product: CASSAEGTPGNTIYF.

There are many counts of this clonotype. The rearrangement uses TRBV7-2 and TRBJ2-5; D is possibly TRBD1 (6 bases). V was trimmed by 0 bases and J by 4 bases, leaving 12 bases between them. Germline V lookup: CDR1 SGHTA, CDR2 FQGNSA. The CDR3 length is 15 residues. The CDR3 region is CASSLAYRVRETQYF. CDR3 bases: TGTGCCAGCAGCTTAGCCTACAGGGTCCGAGAGACCCAGTACTTC.

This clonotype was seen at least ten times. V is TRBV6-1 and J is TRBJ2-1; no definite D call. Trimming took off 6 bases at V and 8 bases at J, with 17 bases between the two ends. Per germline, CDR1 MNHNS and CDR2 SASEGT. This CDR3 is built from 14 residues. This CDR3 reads CASRAREGRYEQFF. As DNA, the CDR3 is TGTGCCAGCAGAGCTCGAGAAGGCCGCTATGAGCAGTTCTTC.

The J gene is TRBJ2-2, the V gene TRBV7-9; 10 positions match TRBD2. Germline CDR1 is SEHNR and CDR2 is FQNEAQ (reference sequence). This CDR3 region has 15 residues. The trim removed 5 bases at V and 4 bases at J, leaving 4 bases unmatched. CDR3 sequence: CASSMGLASTGELFF. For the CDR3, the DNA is TGTGCCAGCAGCATGGGACTAGCGAGCACCGGGGAGCTGTTTTTT.

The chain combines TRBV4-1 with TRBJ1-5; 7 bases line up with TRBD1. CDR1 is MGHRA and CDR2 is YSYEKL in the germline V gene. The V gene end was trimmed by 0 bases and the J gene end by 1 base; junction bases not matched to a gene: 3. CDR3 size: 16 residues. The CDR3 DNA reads TGCGCCAGCAGCCAAGACCAGGGGGGGAGCAATCAGCCCCAGCATTTT. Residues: CASSQDQGGSNQPQHF.

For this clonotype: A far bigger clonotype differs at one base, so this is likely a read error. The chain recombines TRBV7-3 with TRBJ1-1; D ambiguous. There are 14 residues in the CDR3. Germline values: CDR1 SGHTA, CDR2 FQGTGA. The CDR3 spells CASSPLGRTPEALF. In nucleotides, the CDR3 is TGTGCCAGCAGCCCCCTCGGGAGGACGCCTGAAGCTCTCTTT.

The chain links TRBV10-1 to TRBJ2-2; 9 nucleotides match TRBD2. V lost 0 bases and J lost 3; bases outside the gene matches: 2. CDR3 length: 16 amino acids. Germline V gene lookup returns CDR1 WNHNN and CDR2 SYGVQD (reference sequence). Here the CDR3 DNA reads TGCGCCAGCAGTGAGTCTGCGGGGGGGGACACCGGGGAGCTGTTTTTT. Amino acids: CASSESAGGDTGELFF.

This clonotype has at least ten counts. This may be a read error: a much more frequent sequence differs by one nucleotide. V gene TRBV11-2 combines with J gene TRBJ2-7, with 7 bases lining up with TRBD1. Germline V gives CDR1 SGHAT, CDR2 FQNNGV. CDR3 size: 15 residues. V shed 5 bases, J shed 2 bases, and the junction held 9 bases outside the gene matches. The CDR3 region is CASSPNRGPPYEQYF. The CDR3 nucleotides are TGTGCCAGCAGCCCCAACAGGGGCCCGCCCTACGAGCAGTACTTC.

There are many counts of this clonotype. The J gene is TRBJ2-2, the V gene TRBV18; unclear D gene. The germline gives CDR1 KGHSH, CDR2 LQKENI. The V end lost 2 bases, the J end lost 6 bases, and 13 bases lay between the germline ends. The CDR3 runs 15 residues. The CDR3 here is CASSPILESAGELFF. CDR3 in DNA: TGTGCCAGCTCACCAATTCTAGAATCCGCCGGGGAGCTGTTTTTT. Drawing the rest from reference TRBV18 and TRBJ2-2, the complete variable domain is NAGVMQNPRHLVRRRGQEARLRCSPMKGHSHVYWYRQLPEEGLKFMVYLQKENIIDESGMPKERFSAEFPKEGPSILRIQQVVRGDSAAYFCASSPILESAGELFFGEGSRLTVL.

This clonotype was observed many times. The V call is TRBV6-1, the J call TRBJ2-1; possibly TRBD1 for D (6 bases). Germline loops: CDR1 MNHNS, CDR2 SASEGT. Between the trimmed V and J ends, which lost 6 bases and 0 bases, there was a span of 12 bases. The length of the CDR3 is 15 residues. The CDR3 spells CASRTGFSSYNEQFF. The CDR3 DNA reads TGTGCCAGCAGAACAGGGTTCAGCTCCTACAATGAGCAGTTCTTC.

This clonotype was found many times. CDR3 coding DNA: TGTGCCAGCAGTTTTCGGACAGCCCGAGGGTCATCCTACAATGAGCAGTTCTTC. Translation gives CASSFRTARGSSYNEQFF. The chain couples TRBV12-3 or TRBV12-4 to TRBJ2-1; possible D gene TRBD1, 6 bases. This CDR3 region has 18 residues. The V gene lost 3 bases and the J gene lost 1 base, with 19 bases spanning the gap.

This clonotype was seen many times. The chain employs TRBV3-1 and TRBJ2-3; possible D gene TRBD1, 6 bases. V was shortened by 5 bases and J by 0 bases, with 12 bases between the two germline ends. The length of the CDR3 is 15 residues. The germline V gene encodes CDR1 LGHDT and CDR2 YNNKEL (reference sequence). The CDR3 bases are TGTGCCAGCAGCACGACAGGCTCAAGCACAGATACGCAGTATTTT. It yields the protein CASSTTGSSTDTQYF.

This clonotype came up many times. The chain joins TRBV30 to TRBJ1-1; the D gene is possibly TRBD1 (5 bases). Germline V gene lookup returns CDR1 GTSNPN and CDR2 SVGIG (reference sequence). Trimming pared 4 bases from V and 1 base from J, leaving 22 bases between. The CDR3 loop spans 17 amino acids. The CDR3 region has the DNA TGTGCCTGGATTCCCTGGACCGGGACTCGAAAGAACACTGAAGCTTTCTTT. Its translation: CAWIPWTGTRKNTEAFF.

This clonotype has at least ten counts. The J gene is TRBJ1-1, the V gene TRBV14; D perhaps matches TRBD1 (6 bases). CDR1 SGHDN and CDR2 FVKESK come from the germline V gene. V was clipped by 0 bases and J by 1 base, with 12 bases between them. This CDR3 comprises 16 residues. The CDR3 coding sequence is TGTGCCAGCAGCCAAGATCGAGGAGGGGGGAACACTGAAGCTTTCTTT. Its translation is CASSQDRGGGNTEAFF.

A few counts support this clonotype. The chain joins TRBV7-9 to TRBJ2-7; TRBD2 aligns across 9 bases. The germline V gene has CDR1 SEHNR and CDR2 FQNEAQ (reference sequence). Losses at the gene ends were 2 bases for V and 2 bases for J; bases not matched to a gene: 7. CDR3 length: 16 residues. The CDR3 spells CASSLSLSSGTYEQYF. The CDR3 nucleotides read TGTGCCAGCAGCTTAAGTTTATCTAGCGGGACCTACGAGCAGTACTTC.

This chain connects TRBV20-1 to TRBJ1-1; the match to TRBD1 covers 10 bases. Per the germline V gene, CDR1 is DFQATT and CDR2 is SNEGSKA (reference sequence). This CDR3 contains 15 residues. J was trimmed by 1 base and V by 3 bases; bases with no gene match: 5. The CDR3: CSARGGQGGNTEAFF. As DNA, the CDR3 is TGCAGTGCTAGGGGTGGACAGGGGGGGAACACTGAAGCTTTCTTT.

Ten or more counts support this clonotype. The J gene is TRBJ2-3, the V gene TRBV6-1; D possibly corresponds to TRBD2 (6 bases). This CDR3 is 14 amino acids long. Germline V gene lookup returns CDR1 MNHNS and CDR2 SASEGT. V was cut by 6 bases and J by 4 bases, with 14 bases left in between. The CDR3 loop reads CASRLSGPSDTQYF. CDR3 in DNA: TGTGCCAGCAGGCTAAGCGGGCCCTCAGATACGCAGTATTTT.